This T cell receptor beta chain derives from a study of vaccination and CD4 T cells after COVID-19. Study-level background: A median of approximately 72 days (range 14 to 241) separated dose two from the taking of post-vaccine samples. Overlapping spike peptides served as the stimulus for the cells. These peptides came from SARS-CoV-2 and from the common cold coronaviruses HCoV-NL63, HCoV-OC43 and HCoV-229E.

CDR3 length: 13 residues. CDR1 and CDR2 from the germline V gene are DFQATT and SNEGSKA (reference sequence). The germline V and J ends were trimmed by 1 base and 5 bases, with 9 bases remaining between them. This clonotype appeared once. Antigen: not known. Noted time point: late sampling 161 to 241 days after vaccination in a few convalescent patients. Noted treatment: roughly ten-day PBMC culture with coronavirus spike peptide pools or control peptides (ViraFEST assay). For ViraFEST, peptide pools expanded antigen-specific T cells, after which the TCRs were sequenced. Cultured CD4+ T cells had their DNA profiled by the Oncomine TCR Beta short-read assay. TCRdb reanalysed the PCR reads using MiXCR and keeps one entry per CDR3 protein. The sample yields about 22,000 distinct CDR3 sequences, about 46% seen once.

This rearrangement joins TRBV20-1 to TRBJ2-1, with a possible D match to TRBD2 (5 bases). This clonotype was sampled from a human donor who had recovered from COVID-19. Sequenced material: CD4+ T cells from blood, cultured in vitro, taken about 7 months after SARS-CoV-2 vaccination. The CDR3 spells CSARAGLNNEQFF. Written as DNA, the CDR3 is TGCAGTGCTAGAGCAGGACTCAACAATGAGCAGTTCTTC.